Listed below are T cell receptor beta chains from one sample, sequenced in a study of blood T cell repertoires in COVID-19. Only in-frame clones appear in the TCRdb table, and some are missing; sequencing was by immunoSEQ multiplex PCR. Of over 90,000 clones detected, roughly 70% appear once; the ten largest clones hold 3% to 4.5%. The specimen was peripheral blood. These receptors came from a man aged 70 or older with COVID-19, enrolled during active disease. Both conserved end residues are part of each CDR3. The D gene is left open where the match is weak. Rows give clone size only sometimes, using once, few, many, or a class for an expanded clone.

>NA|NA|TRBJ1-4|TRBV2
TGTGCCAGCAGTCAGTCACAGGGAGGGGAAAAACTGTTTTTT
CASSQSQGGEKLFF
>NA|NA|TRBJ2-7|TRBV5-6
TGTGCCAGCAGCACGGGAAGGGCCTACGAGCAGTACTTC
CASSTGRAYEQYF
>TRBD2|NA|TRBJ2-5|TRBV7-9
TGTGCCAGCGGTTCGGGGGGGGGTTCGGAGACCCAGTACTTC
CASGSGGGSETQYF
>TRBD2|NA|TRBJ2-1|TRBV7-3
TGTGCCAGCAGCTTATTAGGCAATCTAGCGGGCCATATTAAGAGCTCCTACAATGAGCAGTTCTTC
CASSLLGNLAGHIKSSYNEQFF
>TRBD1|NA|TRBJ2-2|TRBV28
TGTGCCAGCAGACCCCCCCCAGGGGGCGACACCGGGGAGCTGTTTTTT
CASRPPPGGDTGELFF
>NA|NA|TRBJ1-6|TRBV7-3
TGTGCCAGCAGCTTAAGCCAGGGCGGTTCACCCCTCCACTTT
CASSLSQGGSPLHF
>TRBD1|NA|TRBJ1-5|TRBV4-3
TGCGCCAGCAGCCAAGATTACCTCGGACAGGGAGACCAGCCCCAGCATTTT
CASSQDYLGQGDQPQHF
>NA|NA|TRBJ2-5|TRBV7-2
TGTGCCAGCAGCGCCTTAGCGATGCCGGCGACCCAGTACTTC
CASSALAMPATQYF
>TRBD2|few|TRBJ2-7|TRBV3-1/TRBV3-2
TGTGCCAGCAGCCAAGGCCTAGCGGGTTACGAGCAGTACTTC
CASSQGLAGYEQYF
>TRBD1|NA|TRBJ2-1|TRBV5-1
TGCGCCAGCAGCCCCAGGACAGGGGGCTCCTACAATGAGCAGTTCTTC
CASSPRTGGSYNEQFF
>TRBD1|NA|TRBJ2-5|TRBV6-5
TGTGCCAGCAGTTACTATTCCCAGGGGGACCAAGAGACCCAGTACTTC
CASSYYSQGDQETQYF
>NA|many|TRBJ1-2|TRBV7-2
TGTGCCAGCAGCTTAGACATCGTGTCATATGGCTACACCTTC
CASSLDIVSYGYTF
>TRBD1|once|TRBJ2-1|TRBV3-1/TRBV3-2
TGTGCCAGCAGCTTACAGGGGGCGCTTGCTAATGAGCAGTTCTTC
CASSLQGALANEQFF
>NA|few|TRBJ1-5|TRBV4-3
TGCGCCAGCAGCCGCGACAGCGCCTATGGTCAGCCCCAGCATTTT
CASSRDSAYGQPQHF
>NA|NA|TRBJ2-1|TRBV5-1
TGCGCCAGCAGCTTGCAGGGTGTGAATGAGCAGTTCTTC
CASSLQGVNEQFF
>TRBD2|NA|TRBJ2-7|TRBV27
TGTGCCAGCAGTTTAGGCGGGAGCTCCTACGAGCAGTACTTC
CASSLGGSSYEQYF